Given below is one TCR beta chain in context. It has no known antigen specificity. No clone much larger than this one lies a single base away; base qualities are absent. The entire isolated RNA was reverse transcribed using the High Capacity cDNA Reverse Transcription Kit, and thus expressed TCRB transcripts were sequenced. Deep immunoSEQ sequencing was applied to naive, central memory and regulatory T cell samples, giving an average of about 3.4 million total reads per sample. After sorted cells were lysed in RLT buffer, RNA was extracted with DNase-treated RNeasy Micro or Mini kits, with the choice depending on cell number. To prevent cross-contamination, each cell subset was processed individually, whereas patient and healthy donor samples were processed jointly. The immunoSEQ multiplex PCR was used to amplify TCRB sequences from cDNA, generating 87-bp fragments that spanned the CDR3 region. Sequencing of the amplicons was performed on the Illumina HiSeq platform. The original pipeline was this. Synthetic template baselines were used to correct PCR bias computationally, reads within Hamming distance 2 were collapsed, and singletons that could not be merged were discarded. Reads were aligned to IMGT to assign V, D and J genes, CDR3 length, and insertions or deletions at six rearrangement sites. Within each subset, clonotype counts were normalized to sorted cell number, and only after that were true diversity and Gini coefficients computed with the tcR R package. The overlap coefficient, calculated on TCRB nucleotide sequences, was used to quantify repertoire sharing. Out-of-frame TCRB sequences from naive cells were analyzed as a proxy for the pre-selection repertoire. TCRdb took over this immuneACCESS table, retaining in-frame rearrangements with V and J assigned. Such tables are incomplete; in checked studies, under half of the missing clones stem from an unresolved V gene, and the remainder is unexplained. The DNA was the basis for D and trimming; V, J and clone size are from that table. The sample records 390,000 or so clones, about 15% of which are singletons. The ten largest clones take up less than 0.04% of the sample.

The data belong to a study of beta chain features in type 1 diabetes (dated by TCRdb to the late 2010s). Study-wide context: Mean age, gender distribution, total cell number and subset yield were not different between patients and healthy donors. A total of 85 million to 140 million sorted cells were examined across all samples, and the number of cells per subset was strongly correlated with RNA yield. In the study, TCRB repertoires of sorted circulating CD4+ T cell subsets from recently diagnosed type 1 diabetes patients were compared with those of matched healthy donors. Whereas all 30 or so donors provided naive and central memory subsets, regulatory and stem cell-like memory subsets were isolated from just 8 patients and roughly 8 healthy donors.

Overall study results and their limits: Sequencing cDNA rather than genomic DNA could over-represent highly expressing activated cells, although activation and CD3 levels did not differ between groups. HLA sub-analyses involved small numbers of individuals, so any influence of HLA type on TCRB rearrangement remained unresolved. Naive, central memory and regulatory TCRB repertoires appeared to be more similar among patients than among healthy donors. At VDJ recombination sites, patients with type 1 diabetes made fewer insertions and deleted more nucleotides, a pattern implying thymic rearrangement abnormalities. A moderate but significant shortening of TCRB CDR3 length was observed in type 1 diabetes patients in all four CD4+ subsets. PCR might favor shorter templates, but patient and control samples were amplified and corrected together, so any skew would affect both groups equally.

From each donor, a single peripheral blood sample of around 120 mL on average was drawn into heparinised tubes. Naive, central memory, regulatory and stem cell-like memory CD4+ T cells were sorted on a BD FACSAria II using a panel including CD45RO, CCR7, CD25, CD127, CD95 and CD27. Purity was above 95% for every sorted population. Right away, PBMCs were isolated by Lymphoprep density gradient centrifugation and were stained directly, with no culture step. Samples were stained and sorted in pairs, with one healthy donor and one patient per experiment, so that batch effects were minimized. This clonotype was obtained from a man under 40 in good health. Sequencing was carried out using naive CD4+ T cells from blood. Reading the label with the study, this specimen's cell subset or site is: true naive CD4+ T cells.

In nucleotide form, the sequence is TGTGCCAGCAGCCCAACGGGGGGACTAGCAGGCAATGAGCAGTTCTTC. It translates as CASSPTGGLAGNEQFF. Here the chain combines TRBV7-9 and TRBJ2-1; the junction holds 9 bases that match TRBD2. The CDR3 covers 16 residues, taking in both the cysteine and the phenylalanine. The entry retains the CDR3 DNA only, 48 bases that are in frame from base 1. V loses 5 bases at its end and J loses 6 bases; junction bases beyond the gene matches: 11. CDR1 and CDR2, looked up from the germline V gene (reference sequence), are SEHNR and FQNEAQ.